The 25 T cell receptor beta chains below were found in one sample sequenced in a study of T cell responses to AZD1222 COVID-19 vaccine. Profiling relied on immunoSEQ multiplex PCR, and the TCRdb table lists in-frame clones only, not all of them. The data contain under 130,000 clones, roughly 87% of them singletons. The material sequenced was peripheral blood, taken 28 days after the second AZD1222 dose. The source of these receptors is an adult who received the AZD1222 COVID-19 vaccine.

The chain combines TRBV28 with TRBJ1-1; a possible D gene is TRBD1 (6 bases). V was shortened by 2 bases and J by 6 bases, with 13 bases between the two germline ends. The CDR3 runs 14 residues. Germline CDR1 and CDR2: MDHEN and SYDVKM. The CDR3 nucleotides read TGTGCCAGCAGTTTAATCACAGGGCCACCTGAAGCTTTCTTT. It yields the protein CASSLITGPPEAFF.

V gene TRBV10-1 combines with J gene TRBJ2-3; D not certain. Germline values: CDR1 WNHNN, CDR2 SYGVQD (reference sequence). V was cut by 0 bases and J by 6 bases, with 4 bases left in between. The CDR3 runs 12 residues. The CDR3 sequence is CASSESIDTQYF. The CDR3 DNA reads TGCGCCAGCAGTGAGTCGATCGATACGCAGTATTTT.

V gene TRBV14 combines with J gene TRBJ1-1; possible D gene TRBD1, 5 bases. This CDR3 has 13 residues. Germline V gives CDR1 SGHDN, CDR2 FVKESK. Trimming left V 4 bases short and J 2 bases short, with 8 bases between. In nucleotides, the CDR3 is TGTGCCAGCAGCCGGGGGGGAAACACTGAAGCTTTCTTT. It encodes CASSRGGNTEAFF.

The chain carries TRBV11-2 and TRBJ2-1; 9 bases line up with TRBD2. The junction had 8 bases not matched to a gene; V was cut back by 5 bases and J by 9 bases. The germline V gene encodes CDR1 SGHAT and CDR2 FQNNGV. The CDR3 is 14 amino acids. CDR3 DNA: TGTGCCAGCAGCCAACAACTAGCGGGTGCTGAGCAGTTCTTC. It translates to CASSQQLAGAEQFF.

The rearrangement joins TRBV5-1 to TRBJ1-1; the match to TRBD1 covers 7 bases. The CDR3 contains 14 residues. V gave up 3 bases and J gave up 5 bases; unmatched junction bases: 7. Germline V gives CDR1 SGHRS, CDR2 YFSETQ. The DNA of the CDR3 is TGCGCCAGCAGCTCCACAGGGGTGAGAACTGAAGCTTTCTTT. Encoded protein: CASSSTGVRTEAFF.

This clone has more than one count but fewer than ten. The V and J genes are TRBV15 and TRBJ1-5; 7 bases map to TRBD1. The germline gives CDR1 LNHNV, CDR2 YYDKDF (reference sequence). J lost 0 bases, V lost 3 bases, and 8 bases had no gene match. The CDR3 spans 17 residues. Written as DNA, the CDR3 is TGTGCCACCAGCAGCGCTCAGGGGGAAAATAGCAATCAGCCCCAGCATTTT. Its translation is CATSSAQGENSNQPQHF.

This clone was picked up one time. The rearrangement links TRBV9 to TRBJ1-1; D unclear. V shed 3 bases and J shed 0 bases, with 12 bases lying between them. The germline V gene has CDR1 SGDLS and CDR2 YYNGEE. CDR3 length: 15 residues. CDR3 sequence (DNA): TGTGCCAGCAGCGCGCAGCCGGGGTTGAACACTGAAGCTTTCTTT. Protein product: CASSAQPGLNTEAFF.

This chain uses TRBV24-1 with TRBJ2-3; D not resolved. V was trimmed by 4 bases and J by 6 bases, leaving 4 bases between them. CDR3 length: 11 residues. Germline V CDR1 and CDR2: KGHDR, SFDVKD. The CDR3 nucleotides read TGTGCCACCAGTGAGTTGGATACGCAGTATTTT. Amino acid sequence: CATSELDTQYF.

The genes are TRBV6-4 and TRBJ1-2; 8 nucleotides align to TRBD1. V was clipped by 7 bases and J by 6 bases; unmatched bases: 10. The germline V gene has CDR1 MRHNA and CDR2 SNTAGT. This CDR3 is 14 amino acids long. The CDR3 region is CASKLRTGTDGYTF. As DNA, the CDR3 is TGTGCCAGCAAACTGAGGACAGGGACGGATGGCTACACCTTC.

DNA for the CDR3: TGTGCCAGCAGCTTGAATGGCGTGGGGAATACTAACTATGGCTACACCTTC. Its translation: CASSLNGVGNTNYGYTF. The chain has TRBV5-4 and TRBJ1-2; no clear D. The CDR3 spans 17 residues. The V end was cut by 1 base, the J end by 0 bases, with 16 bases between. Germline V gene data show CDR1 as SGHNT and CDR2 as YYREEE (reference sequence).

This chain uses TRBV2 with TRBJ2-7; 9 bases agree with TRBD1. V gave up 6 bases and J gave up 5 bases; unmatched junction bases: 11. Per germline, CDR1 SNHLY and CDR2 FYNNEI. The CDR3 extends over 15 amino acids. This CDR3 reads CASRILGTGLDEQYF. CDR3 sequence (DNA): TGTGCCAGCAGAATACTCGGGACAGGGCTCGACGAGCAGTACTTC.

V gene TRBV27 combines with J gene TRBJ2-7, with D possibly being TRBD2 (6 bases). There are 12 residues in the CDR3. Germline V gene lookup returns CDR1 MNHEY and CDR2 SMNVEV (reference sequence). With 8 bases removed from V and 1 base from J, the gap between germline ends came to 9 bases. The chain's CDR3 is CASSGLSYEQYF. The CDR3 DNA reads as TGTGCCAGCTCGGGACTTTCCTACGAGCAGTACTTC.

This clone was observed a few times. The gene calls are TRBV27 and TRBJ2-7; 14 nucleotides align to TRBD2. V lost 4 bases and J lost 3; bases outside the gene matches: 11. This CDR3 is 18 amino acids long. Germline V lookup: CDR1 MNHEY, CDR2 SMNVEV (reference sequence). CDR3 sequence reads: CASSSPGLAGETVYEQYF. The DNA for the CDR3 is TGTGCCAGCAGTTCCCCGGGACTAGCGGGAGAAACGGTCTACGAGCAGTACTTC.

V and J are TRBV11-2 and TRBJ2-5, with D tentatively TRBD1 (5 bases). The length of the CDR3 is 13 residues. Per the germline V gene, CDR1 is SGHAT and CDR2 is FQNNGV. The V end lost 5 bases, the J end lost 5 bases, and 12 bases lay between the germline ends. The CDR3: CASSPTGLETQYF. CDR3 nucleotide sequence: TGTGCCAGCAGCCCCACAGGTCTGGAGACCCAGTACTTC.

This chain connects TRBV19 to TRBJ2-7, with 9 positions matching TRBD1. Looked up from germline, CDR1 is LNHDA and CDR2 is SQIVND (reference sequence). The CDR3 has 14 amino acids. Unmatched junction bases numbered 9, after V lost 7 bases and J lost 5 bases. CDR3 coding DNA: TGTGCCAGTAACCAGCCGGGACAGGGTAACGAGCAGTACTTC. Its protein is CASNQPGQGNEQYF.

The DNA of the CDR3 is TGCAGCGTCGTGACAGGGGATACCTACGAGCAGTACTTC. Its protein product is CSVVTGDTYEQYF. The V gene is TRBV29-1, the J gene TRBJ2-7; 8 nucleotides match TRBD1. CDR1 is SQVTM and CDR2 is ANQGSEA in the germline V gene. V trimming: 6 bases; J trimming: 2 bases; junction bases outside the gene matches: 6. CDR3 size: 13 residues.

This chain links TRBV30 with TRBJ2-1; 7 bases fit TRBD2. CDR1 is GTSNPN, CDR2 SVGIG, per germline (reference sequence). The CDR3 consists of 15 residues. J lost 1 base, V lost 8 bases, and 11 bases had no gene match. For the CDR3, the DNA is TGTGCCCCGCTAGCGGCATTGATTTCCTACAATGAGCAGTTCTTC. Residues: CAPLAALISYNEQFF.

DNA of the CDR3: TGTGCCAGCAGCTCCCAGGGACTAGCGGGGGGATACGAGCAGTACTTC. Encoded protein: CASSSQGLAGGYEQYF. The rearrangement links TRBV7-2 to TRBJ2-7; 15 nucleotides match TRBD2. This CDR3 is 16 amino acids long. Per the germline V gene, CDR1 is SGHTA and CDR2 is FQGNSA. V lost 4 bases, J lost 4 bases, and 5 bases stayed unmatched.

This chain joins TRBV5-1 and TRBJ1-2; 8 nucleotides align to TRBD1. The germline CDR1 and CDR2 sequences are SGHRS and YFSETQ. This CDR3 comprises 15 residues. V gave up 3 bases and J gave up 4 bases; unmatched junction bases: 8. The DNA of the CDR3 is TGCGCCAGCAGCTCAACAGGGGGTAATAGCTATGGCTACACCTTC. Translating gives CASSSTGGNSYGYTF.

The V gene is TRBV28, the J gene TRBJ1-2; the D is unclear. CDR1 is MDHEN and CDR2 is SYDVKM in the germline V gene. The ends were cut back, 4 bases at V and 8 bases at J, with 11 bases in the middle. This CDR3 has 12 residues. CDR3 loop: CASSSRGGGYTF. CDR3 coding DNA: TGTGCCAGCAGTTCGCGAGGAGGCGGCTACACCTTC.

The V call is TRBV28, the J call TRBJ1-5; D gene unclear. This CDR3 contains 12 residues. V was trimmed by 7 bases and J by 6 bases, leaving 10 bases between them. Per the germline V gene, CDR1 is MDHEN and CDR2 is SYDVKM. The CDR3 here is CASTPRGQPQHF. In DNA, the CDR3 is TGTGCCAGCACCCCCCGGGGTCAGCCCCAGCATTTT.

The chain recombines TRBV9 with TRBJ2-1, with a weak D call TRBD2 (6 bases). Trimming removed 4 bases at V and 5 bases at J, with 16 bases between. The CDR3 covers 15 residues. The germline V gene has CDR1 SGDLS and CDR2 YYNGEE. The CDR3 loop reads CASSPLPGLNNEQFF. Written as DNA, the CDR3 is TGTGCCAGCAGCCCCCTCCCGGGACTTAACAATGAGCAGTTCTTC.

This chain connects TRBV27 to TRBJ2-1; 9 bases fit TRBD2. CDR3 length equals 15 residues. Per germline, CDR1 MNHEY and CDR2 SMNVEV (reference sequence). V was pared by 5 bases and J by 6 bases, with 8 bases of the junction left unmatched. The CDR3, as DNA: TGTGCCAGCAGTCCGCGACTAGCGGCTTTCAATGAGCAGTTCTTC. Amino acids: CASSPRLAAFNEQFF.

This clone was counted once. V gene TRBV29-1 combines with J gene TRBJ2-3, with D uncertain. Trimming removed 6 bases at V and 2 bases at J, with 6 bases between. This CDR3 has 11 residues. CDR1 and CDR2 from the germline V gene are SQVTM and ANQGSEA. The DNA for the CDR3 is TGCAGCGTCGACCCCACAGATACGCAGTATTTT. Its translation: CSVDPTDTQYF.

The V call is TRBV5-6, the J call TRBJ2-2, with D possibly TRBD1 on 6 matching bases. The CDR3 contains 15 residues. Per the germline V gene, CDR1 is SGHDT and CDR2 is YYEEEE. The ends were cut back, 1 base at V and 2 bases at J, with 9 bases in the middle. This chain's CDR3 is CASSLPGANTGELFF. The CDR3 DNA follows: TGTGCCAGCAGCTTGCCAGGGGCCAACACCGGGGAGCTGTTTTTT.